The clone carrying this TCR beta chain appeared once. The data derive from a study of blood T cell repertoires in COVID-19. Study-level background: T cells, B-cell-depleted T cells, or PBMCs supplied cDNA or gDNA.

Profiling relied on immunoSEQ multiplex PCR, and the TCRdb table lists in-frame clones only, not all of them. The profile shows 65,000 to 95,000 clones, about 80% of them singletons. CDR3 length: 16 amino acids. The sequenced material came from peripheral blood. The chain recombines TRBV21-1 with TRBJ2-1; TRBD1, the D gene given by the table, was not confirmed from the DNA. TRBV21-1 counts as a pseudogene. The source is a man over 45 with active or convalescent COVID-19. The CDR3 DNA is TGTGCCAGCAGCAAAACCCCCGGGACAGGGGACAATGAGCAGTTCTTC. Translation: CASSKTPGTGDNEQFF.